The following is a TCR beta chain sequence with its context. The method was immunoSEQ multiplex PCR; TCRdb's version includes in-frame clones alone and lacks a portion of them. Seen here are under 100,000 clones, 80% to 90% observed once, and the top ten hold about 7.2%. Time point in this sample: blood 4 weeks post-SBRT, at nephrectomy. As for treatment: 15 Gy SBRT to primary tumor, nephrectomy 4 weeks later. The record originates from a study of radiation and T cells in renal cell carcinoma. V was clipped by 0 bases and J by 6 bases, with 17 bases between them. Germline CDR1 and CDR2: MGHRA and YSYEKL. CDR3 length: 17 residues.

The source material was blood, sampled from a patient whose treatment included radiotherapy and nephrectomy. V is TRBV4-1 and J is TRBJ2-2, with D maybe TRBD2 (6 bases). The TCR was taken from a man aged 60 to 75 with renal cell carcinoma. Written as DNA, the CDR3 is TGCGCCAGCAGCCAAGAAAACTTTCAGCGGGCCGCCGGGGAGCTGTTTTTT. This gives the protein CASSQENFQRAAGELFF.